This TCR beta chain was profiled in a study of blood T cell repertoires in COVID-19. Background on the study: The United States, Italy and Spain provided the acute and convalescent COVID-19 samples. Sample material is recorded as cDNA or gDNA derived from T cells, B-cell-depleted T cells, or PBMCs.

V gave up 2 bases and J gave up 5 bases, with 12 bases separating them. Germline V gene lookup returns CDR1 SGHTA and CDR2 FQGNSA. This CDR3 has 14 amino acids. In the authors' workflow: Nucleated cell number was recorded as an estimate derived from reference gene primer amplification. Clones were read by immunoSEQ multiplex PCR, and TCRdb kept only the in-frame ones, dropping some. D and trimming come from the DNA, and the V and J calls and clone size come from that table. The table records around 320,000 clones, around 87% of them present only once. The clonotype comes from a man between 18 and 29 years old with active or convalescent COVID-19. Sequencing was carried out using peripheral blood. The chain recombines TRBV7-2 with TRBJ2-5; tentatively, D is TRBD2 (6 bases). The CDR3 protein is CASSLWAGGETQYF. The CDR3 bases are TGTGCCAGCAGCTTATGGGCCGGAGGGGAGACCCAGTACTTC.